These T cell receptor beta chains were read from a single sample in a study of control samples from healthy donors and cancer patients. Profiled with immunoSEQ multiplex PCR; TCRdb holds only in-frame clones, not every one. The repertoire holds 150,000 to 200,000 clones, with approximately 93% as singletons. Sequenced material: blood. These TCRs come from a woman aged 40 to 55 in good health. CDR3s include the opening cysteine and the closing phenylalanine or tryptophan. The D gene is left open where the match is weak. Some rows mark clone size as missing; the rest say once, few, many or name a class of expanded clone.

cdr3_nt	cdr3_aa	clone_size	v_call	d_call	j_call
TGTGCCAGCAGCTTTTCGCGGACCCAAGAGACCCAGTACTTC	CASSFSRTQETQYF	NA	TRBV7-2	NA	TRBJ2-5
TGTGCCAGCAGCGACGACAGAAATCAGCCCCAGCATTTT	CASSDDRNQPQHF	NA	TRBV7-8	NA	TRBJ1-5
TGTGCCAGCAACAGCAACCTAGCGGGGACCAGATACAATGAGCAGTTCTTC	CASNSNLAGTRYNEQFF	NA	TRBV7-9	TRBD2	TRBJ2-1
TGTGCCTGGGACTCCGGGACCCCGGGGTTTGTGCAGTACTTC	CAWDSGTPGFVQYF	NA	TRBV30	NA	TRBJ2-7
TGTGCCAGCAGCCCGGGGACGAATCAGCCCCAGCATTTT	CASSPGTNQPQHF	NA	TRBV5-6	NA	TRBJ1-5
TGTGCCAGTAACACCACGGCACAGCACACAGATACGCAGTATTTT	CASNTTAQHTDTQYF	once	TRBV9	NA	TRBJ2-3
TGTGCCAGCAGCCCAGTGCTCCAAGAGACCCAGTACTTC	CASSPVLQETQYF	NA	TRBV7-9	NA	TRBJ2-5
TGTGCCAGCAGCCCAGGGATGACAGGGGGAATGAACACTGAAGCTTTCTTT	CASSPGMTGGMNTEAFF	NA	TRBV5-4	TRBD1	TRBJ1-1
TGTGCCAGCAGCCAAGTTGGAGGGGAAACTGAAGCTTTCTTT	CASSQVGGETEAFF	NA	TRBV3-1/TRBV3-2	NA	TRBJ1-1
TGTGCCAGCAGCCCACGACAGGGAGGCACAGATACGCAGTATTTT	CASSPRQGGTDTQYF	NA	TRBV7-9	TRBD1	TRBJ2-3
TGCAGTGCTAGTACCCACCGTGTCTCGTCGGACGAGCAGTACTTC	CSASTHRVSSDEQYF	NA	TRBV20-1	NA	TRBJ2-7
TGCGCCAGCACTACAGGGGGGGGATCACCCCTCCACTTT	CASTTGGGSPLHF	NA	TRBV5-1	TRBD1	TRBJ1-6
TGTGCCACCAGTGATTTGGGGTCCGGGGAGCTGTTTTTT	CATSDLGSGELFF	NA	TRBV24-1	NA	TRBJ2-2
TGTGCCAGCAGCCAAGGGAGGGGAACCTACGAGCAGTACTTC	CASSQGRGTYEQYF	NA	TRBV3-1/TRBV3-2	NA	TRBJ2-7
TGCAGTGCTAGTGGGGGTTGGGTCTACGAGCAGTACTTC	CSASGGWVYEQYF	NA	TRBV20-1	NA	TRBJ2-7
TGTGCCAGCTCACCACGGACCGGGACCGGGGAGCTGTTTTTT	CASSPRTGTGELFF	NA	TRBV18	NA	TRBJ2-2
TGTGCCAGCAGCTTGAGGGTCTCTGGAAACACCATATATTTT	CASSLRVSGNTIYF	NA	TRBV5-5	NA	TRBJ1-3
TGTGCCTGGAGTGATTTCTCTGGAAACACCATATATTTT	CAWSDFSGNTIYF	NA	TRBV30	NA	TRBJ1-3
TGTGCCAGCAGTTTACGGGGGTATAACTATGGCTACACCTTC	CASSLRGYNYGYTF	NA	TRBV27	NA	TRBJ1-2
TGTGCCAGCAGTAGCGGGGGGGCTGGGATCAATGAGCAGTTCTTC	CASSSGGAGINEQFF	NA	TRBV6-4	TRBD2	TRBJ2-1
TGTGCCATCAGTGAGTCTCCAGGGGGCCATAATTCACCCCTCCACTTT	CAISESPGGHNSPLHF	NA	TRBV10-3	TRBD1	TRBJ1-6
TGTGCCAGCAGGGGGACAGGATATGAGGGCACCGGGGAGCTGTTTTTT	CASRGTGYEGTGELFF	few	TRBV2	TRBD1	TRBJ2-2
TGTGCCAGCAGAACAGGGGGCGTAGAGACCCAGTACTTC	CASRTGGVETQYF	NA	TRBV2	TRBD1	TRBJ2-5
TGTGCTAGTGGATTGACAGGGGGCGCATCCGGGGAGCTGTTTTTT	CASGLTGGASGELFF	NA	TRBV12-5	TRBD1	TRBJ2-2
TGTGCCATCAGCGAAGCGGGGCTCAGGGATACGCAGTATTTT	CAISEAGLRDTQYF	NA	TRBV10-3	TRBD2	TRBJ2-3
TGTGCTAGTGGAATCGGGGTCTCTGGAAACACCATATATTTT	CASGIGVSGNTIYF	NA	TRBV12-5	NA	TRBJ1-3
TGTGCCAGCAGCGCCGACAGAGTAAATTCACCCCTCCACTTT	CASSADRVNSPLHF	NA	TRBV25-1	NA	TRBJ1-6
TGTGCCAGCAAGGCAGGGGACTATGGCTACACCTTC	CASKAGDYGYTF	NA	TRBV6-6	NA	TRBJ1-2
TGTGCCAGCAGCTTAGAGGGGCGGAACACTGAAGCTTTCTTT	CASSLEGRNTEAFF	NA	TRBV11-3	NA	TRBJ1-1
TGTGCCTGGAGTTGGGGAGGGACCTTGGGCGGGGAGCTGTTTTTT	CAWSWGGTLGGELFF	NA	TRBV30	TRBD2	TRBJ2-2
TGTGCCTGGAGTAGGGGACAGGGAAAGAGCGAGCAGTACTTC	CAWSRGQGKSEQYF	NA	TRBV30	TRBD1	TRBJ2-7
TGTGCCAGCAGCGGGCACAGTGAAGCTTTCTTT	CASSGHSEAFF	NA	TRBV9	NA	TRBJ1-1
TGTGCCAGCAGCCAATCCACAGTGAGGACTATCTATGGCTACACCTTC	CASSQSTVRTIYGYTF	NA	TRBV16	NA	TRBJ1-2
TGCGCCAGCAGCCCCGTCCACACCTTAGCGGGAGGGCCAGATACGCAGTATTTT	CASSPVHTLAGGPDTQYF	NA	TRBV4-3	TRBD2	TRBJ2-3
TGCAGCGTTGAAGTGGGCCAAGAGACCCAGTACTTC	CSVEVGQETQYF	NA	TRBV29-1	NA	TRBJ2-5
TGTGCCAGCAGCCGAAACAGGGGCGACTCTGGAAACACCATATATTTT	CASSRNRGDSGNTIYF	NA	TRBV2	TRBD1	TRBJ1-3
TGTGCCAGCAGCCAAGACTCCCGAATGGCTTTCTTT	CASSQDSRMAFF	NA	TRBV3-1/TRBV3-2	NA	TRBJ1-1
TGTGCCAGCAGCCCCCGGACCGCGAGCTCTGGGGCCAACGTCCTGACTTTC	CASSPRTASSGANVLTF	NA	TRBV11-2	NA	TRBJ2-6
TGTGCCAGTAGTATGGTAACAGGGGGAGGCAATGAAAAACTGTTTTTT	CASSMVTGGGNEKLFF	NA	TRBV19	TRBD1	TRBJ1-4
TGTGCCAGCAGCCAAGACCCGCAAACGCCTGGAAACACCATATATTTT	CASSQDPQTPGNTIYF	NA	TRBV4-2	NA	TRBJ1-3
TGTGCCACCAGTGATCCGGGACAGGGGCCTAACGGGGAGCTGTTTTTT	CATSDPGQGPNGELFF	NA	TRBV24-1	TRBD1	TRBJ2-2
TGTGCCAGCAGTACGCGACAGGGGGCGAAGGGAGAGACCCAGTACTTC	CASSTRQGAKGETQYF	NA	TRBV6-6	TRBD1	TRBJ2-5
TGCAGTGCCAGTGAAGGGCTACACAATGAGCAGTTCTTC	CSASEGLHNEQFF	NA	TRBV20-1	NA	TRBJ2-1
TGCGCCAGCAGCCAAGAGGTAGGGGGTGGTCAGCCCCAGCATTTT	CASSQEVGGGQPQHF	NA	TRBV4-3	NA	TRBJ1-5
TGCGCCAGCAGCTTTTCAACCGACGAGACCCAGTACTTC	CASSFSTDETQYF	NA	TRBV5-1	NA	TRBJ2-5
TGTGCCAGCAGTAGGGACAGGGAGAACACTGAAGCTTTCTTT	CASSRDRENTEAFF	once	TRBV5-4	TRBD1	TRBJ1-1